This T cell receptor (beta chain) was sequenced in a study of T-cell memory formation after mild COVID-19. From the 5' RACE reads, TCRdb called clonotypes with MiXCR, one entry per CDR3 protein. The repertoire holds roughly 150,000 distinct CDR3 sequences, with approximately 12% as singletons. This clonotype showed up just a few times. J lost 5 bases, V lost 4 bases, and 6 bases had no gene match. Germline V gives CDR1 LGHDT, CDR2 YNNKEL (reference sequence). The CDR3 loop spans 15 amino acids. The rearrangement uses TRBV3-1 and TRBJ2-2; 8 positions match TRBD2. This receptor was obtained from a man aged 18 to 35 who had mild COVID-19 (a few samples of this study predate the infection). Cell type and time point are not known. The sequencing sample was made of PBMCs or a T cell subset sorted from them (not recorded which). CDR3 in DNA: TGTGCCAGCAGCCGGACTAGCCCGCGGACCGGGGAGCTGTTTTTT. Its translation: CASSRTSPRTGELFF. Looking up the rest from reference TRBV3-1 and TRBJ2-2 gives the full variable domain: DTAVSQTPKYLVTQMGNDKSIKCEQNLGHDTMYWYKQDSKKFLKIMFSYNNKELIINETVPNRFSPKSPDKAHLNLHINSLELGDSAVYFCASSRTSPRTGELFFGEGSRLTVL.